A selection of T cell receptor beta chains follows, all from one sample in a study of T cell repertoires in cytomegalovirus infection. TCRdb processed the reads anew with MiXCR; each CDR3 protein has one entry. The sample shows fewer than 400,000 distinct CDR3 sequences, around 18% of them seen only once. Input material: PBMCs. Source of these receptors: a human donor in good health (CMV status not recorded). Some clones in this sample may be carry-over from other donors' samples. Both conserved end residues are part of each CDR3. The order of the fields is CDR3 protein, CDR3 DNA, V gene, clone size, D gene, J gene. A D gene is named only where the DNA matches it firmly. The size entry is marked missing in some rows and otherwise reads once, few, many or a size class.

CASIPRTGVYGYTF | TGTGCCAGTATTCCAAGGACAGGAGTCTATGGCTACACCTTC | TRBV19 | few | TRBD1 | TRBJ1-2
CASSPNEVSTDTQYF | TGTGCCAGCAGCCCTAACGAAGTTAGCACAGATACGCAGTATTTT | TRBV7-2 | many | . | TRBJ2-3
CASPRRSYEQYF | TGTGCCAGCCCTAGGCGTTCCTACGAGCAGTACTTC | TRBV27 | . | . | TRBJ2-7
CASSGKPGAEQETQYF | TGTGCCAGCAGCGGGAAACCCGGGGCAGAACAAGAGACCCAGTACTTC | TRBV9 | few | . | TRBJ2-5
CASSVEGDSYNEQFF | TGTGCCAGCAGCGTAGAGGGGGACTCCTACAATGAGCAGTTCTTC | TRBV9 | few | . | TRBJ2-1
CASSLEMSYTF | TGTGCCAGCAGCTTAGAGATGAGCTACACCTTC | TRBV7-2 | many | . | TRBJ1-2
CASSQTTSWDTQYF | TGTGCCAGCAGCCAAACTACTTCATGGGATACGCAGTATTTT | TRBV14 | few | . | TRBJ2-3
CASSRLGGSGANVLTF | TGTGCCAGCAGCCGCCTCGGGGGCTCTGGGGCCAACGTCCTGACTTTC | TRBV3-1 | . | . | TRBJ2-6
CASSLALKYEQYF | TGTGCCAGCAGCTTAGCGTTAAAGTACGAGCAGTACTTC | TRBV7-2 | few | . | TRBJ2-7
CASSQEVVVQETQYF | TGCGCCAGCAGCCAAGAGGTGGTAGTTCAAGAGACCCAGTACTTC | TRBV4-3 | . | . | TRBJ2-5
CSARGGAGGRNEQFF | TGCAGTGCTAGAGGGGGAGCGGGGGGGCGCAATGAGCAGTTCTTC | TRBV20-1 | . | TRBD2 | TRBJ2-1
CASSPASGTGGGGQQFF | TGTGCCAGCAGCCCCGCCTCCGGGACAGGGGGCGGAGGTCAGCAGTTCTTC | TRBV7-2 | many | TRBD1 | TRBJ2-1
CASRPSSADTQYF | TGTGCCAGCAGACCTAGCAGCGCGGATACGCAGTATTTT | TRBV6-2/TRBV6-3 | many | . | TRBJ2-3
CASWDDRDGNQPQHF | TGTGCTAGTTGGGACGACAGGGACGGCAATCAGCCCCAGCATTTT | TRBV12-5 | many | TRBD1 | TRBJ1-5
CASSPLTHGPYEQYF | TGTGCCAGCAGCCCCCTGACTCACGGCCCATACGAGCAGTACTTC | TRBV7-8 | . | . | TRBJ2-7
CASGSDDTQYF | TGTGCCAGCGGGAGCGACGATACGCAGTATTTT | TRBV27 | few | . | TRBJ2-3
CASGTDRGGETQYF | TGTGCCAGCGGAACGGACAGGGGGGGTGAGACCCAGTACTTC | TRBV7-9 | many | TRBD1 | TRBJ2-5
CASSDRGHRSKGYTF | TGTGCCAGCTCCGACAGGGGCCATAGGAGTAAGGGCTACACCTTC | TRBV5-4 | few | TRBD1 | TRBJ1-2
CASSRVTGDEQFF | TGTGCCAGCAGCCGTGTGACAGGGGATGAGCAGTTCTTC | TRBV14 | few | TRBD1 | TRBJ2-1
CASSQGTGDQPQHF | TGTGCCAGCAGCCAAGGGACAGGGGATCAGCCCCAGCATTTT | TRBV7-8 | many | TRBD1 | TRBJ1-5
CASSRPGGILNEQFF | TGCGCCAGCAGCCGCCCGGGAGGGATCTTGAATGAGCAGTTCTTC | TRBV4-1 | . | TRBD2 | TRBJ2-1
CASSLLGTEQYF | TGCGCCAGCAGCTTGTTAGGGACCGAGCAGTACTTC | TRBV5-1 | few | . | TRBJ2-7
CASSFRGDNVLTF | TGTGCCAGCAGCTTCAGGGGAGACAACGTCCTGACTTTC | TRBV7-9 | many | . | TRBJ2-6
CASSGDRGPYEQYF | TGTGCCAGCAGCGGGGACAGGGGCCCCTACGAGCAGTACTTC | TRBV12-3/TRBV12-4 | many | TRBD1 | TRBJ2-7
CASTPGPGTDTQYF | TGTGCCAGCACCCCAGGACCGGGCACAGATACGCAGTATTTT | TRBV2 | . | . | TRBJ2-3
CASARGLQYNEQFF | TGTGCTAGTGCTAGGGGACTCCAATACAATGAGCAGTTCTTC | TRBV12-5 | many | . | TRBJ2-1
CASSLGPTSGANVLTF | TGTGCCAGCAGCTTAGGACCGACTTCTGGGGCCAACGTCCTGACTTTC | TRBV7-2 | many | . | TRBJ2-6
CASGQVPGLAGHSYNEQFF | TGTGCCAGCGGCCAAGTCCCGGGACTAGCGGGACACTCCTACAATGAGCAGTTCTTC | TRBV14 | few | TRBD2 | TRBJ2-1
CASSSLGRINEQFF | TGTGCCAGCAGCTCTTTAGGACGGATCAATGAGCAGTTCTTC | TRBV7-2 | few | . | TRBJ2-1
CASRLAGANNEQFF | TGTGCCAGTAGGTTAGCGGGAGCTAACAATGAGCAGTTCTTC | TRBV19 | . | TRBD2 | TRBJ2-1
CASSLFQGGAGEQYF | TGTGCCAGCAGCCTCTTTCAGGGGGGTGCAGGCGAGCAGTACTTC | TRBV7-2 | few | . | TRBJ2-7
CASTLRQVGSDEQFF | TGTGCCAGCACCTTAAGACAGGTGGGGAGCGATGAGCAGTTCTTC | TRBV28 | . | . | TRBJ2-1
CASSTGTGNYNSPLHF | TGTGCCAGCAGCACAGGGACAGGCAACTATAATTCACCCCTCCACTTT | TRBV7-2 | . | TRBD1 | TRBJ1-6
CASSLDRDRVFEQYF | TGTGCCAGCAGCTTAGATCGGGACAGGGTCTTCGAGCAGTACTTC | TRBV11-2 | . | TRBD1 | TRBJ2-7
CASSPGQVGHQPQHF | TGTGCCAGCAGTCCCGGACAGGTAGGGCATCAGCCCCAGCATTTT | TRBV12-3/TRBV12-4 | many | TRBD1 | TRBJ1-5
CASSATAGYQPQHF | TGTGCCAGCAGCGCCACCGCGGGGTATCAGCCCCAGCATTTT | TRBV7-2 | . | . | TRBJ1-5
CASSPRRVYPESGANVLTF | TGTGCCAGCAGCCCGCGACGCGTATACCCAGAGTCTGGGGCCAACGTCCTGACTTTC | TRBV7-9 | few | . | TRBJ2-6
CAIGVSETQYF | TGTGCCATCGGGGTGAGCGAGACCCAGTACTTC | TRBV10-3 | . | . | TRBJ2-5
CASSLGKYYGYTF | TGTGCCAGCAGCTTAGGCAAGTACTATGGCTACACCTTC | TRBV7-2 | many | . | TRBJ1-2
CASSSGRVYGYTF | TGTGCCAGCAGTTCCGGCAGGGTTTATGGCTACACCTTC | TRBV27 | . | . | TRBJ1-2
CASSSQGGAYEQYF | TGTGCCAGCAGCTCTCAGGGTGGAGCCTACGAGCAGTACTTC | TRBV7-2 | many | . | TRBJ2-7
CASSQGLAGSYNEQFF | TGCGCCAGCAGCCAAGGACTAGCGGGCTCCTACAATGAGCAGTTCTTC | TRBV4-1 | few | TRBD2 | TRBJ2-1
CASSLALAGEGDTQYF | TGTGCCAGCAGCTTAGCCCTAGCGGGAGAGGGGGATACGCAGTATTTT | TRBV7-2 | many | TRBD2 | TRBJ2-3
CAIKPRTDNTEAFF | TGTGCCATCAAGCCCCGGACAGATAACACTGAAGCTTTCTTT | TRBV10-3 | . | . | TRBJ1-1
CASSLGQGIQETQYF | TGTGCCAGCAGTTTAGGACAGGGGATCCAAGAGACCCAGTACTTC | TRBV12-3/TRBV12-4 | many | TRBD1 | TRBJ2-5
CASSLGLAGVREFF | TGTGCCAGCAGCTTAGGACTAGCGGGGGTAAGGGAGTTCTTC | TRBV7-2 | . | TRBD2 | TRBJ2-1
CASSHQPAAWGSYNEQFF | TGCGCCAGCAGCCATCAACCCGCTGCCTGGGGCTCCTACAATGAGCAGTTCTTC | TRBV4-3 | many | . | TRBJ2-1
CSVERPDTGELFF | TGCAGCGTTGAAAGACCGGACACCGGGGAGCTGTTTTTT | TRBV29-1 | few | . | TRBJ2-2
CACPRIARPQHF | TGTGCCTGCCCCCGAATTGCCCGGCCCCAGCATTTT | TRBV19 | . | . | TRBJ1-5
CASRPDRSSYNSPLHF | TGTGCCAGCAGGCCTGACAGATCCTCCTATAATTCACCCCTCCACTTT | TRBV7-2 | many | . | TRBJ1-6
CASSLEDLPYEQYF | TGTGCCAGCAGCTTAGAGGATTTACCCTACGAGCAGTACTTC | TRBV7-8 | . | . | TRBJ2-7
CASSKFGGSLVDTQYF | TGTGCCAGTAGTAAGTTTGGGGGGTCCCTCGTGGATACGCAGTATTTT | TRBV19 | many | . | TRBJ2-3
CASTKTSGIFGEQFF | TGTGCCAGCACCAAGACTAGCGGGATCTTCGGTGAGCAGTTCTTC | TRBV7-2 | many | TRBD2 | TRBJ2-1
CASSLGGYRQETQYF | TGTGCCAGCAGCTTAGGTGGATATCGTCAAGAGACCCAGTACTTC | TRBV7-7 | many | . | TRBJ2-5
CSVEDRGGGLDTQYF | TGCAGCGTTGAAGATCGTGGCGGGGGCCTGGATACGCAGTATTTT | TRBV29-1 | . | . | TRBJ2-3